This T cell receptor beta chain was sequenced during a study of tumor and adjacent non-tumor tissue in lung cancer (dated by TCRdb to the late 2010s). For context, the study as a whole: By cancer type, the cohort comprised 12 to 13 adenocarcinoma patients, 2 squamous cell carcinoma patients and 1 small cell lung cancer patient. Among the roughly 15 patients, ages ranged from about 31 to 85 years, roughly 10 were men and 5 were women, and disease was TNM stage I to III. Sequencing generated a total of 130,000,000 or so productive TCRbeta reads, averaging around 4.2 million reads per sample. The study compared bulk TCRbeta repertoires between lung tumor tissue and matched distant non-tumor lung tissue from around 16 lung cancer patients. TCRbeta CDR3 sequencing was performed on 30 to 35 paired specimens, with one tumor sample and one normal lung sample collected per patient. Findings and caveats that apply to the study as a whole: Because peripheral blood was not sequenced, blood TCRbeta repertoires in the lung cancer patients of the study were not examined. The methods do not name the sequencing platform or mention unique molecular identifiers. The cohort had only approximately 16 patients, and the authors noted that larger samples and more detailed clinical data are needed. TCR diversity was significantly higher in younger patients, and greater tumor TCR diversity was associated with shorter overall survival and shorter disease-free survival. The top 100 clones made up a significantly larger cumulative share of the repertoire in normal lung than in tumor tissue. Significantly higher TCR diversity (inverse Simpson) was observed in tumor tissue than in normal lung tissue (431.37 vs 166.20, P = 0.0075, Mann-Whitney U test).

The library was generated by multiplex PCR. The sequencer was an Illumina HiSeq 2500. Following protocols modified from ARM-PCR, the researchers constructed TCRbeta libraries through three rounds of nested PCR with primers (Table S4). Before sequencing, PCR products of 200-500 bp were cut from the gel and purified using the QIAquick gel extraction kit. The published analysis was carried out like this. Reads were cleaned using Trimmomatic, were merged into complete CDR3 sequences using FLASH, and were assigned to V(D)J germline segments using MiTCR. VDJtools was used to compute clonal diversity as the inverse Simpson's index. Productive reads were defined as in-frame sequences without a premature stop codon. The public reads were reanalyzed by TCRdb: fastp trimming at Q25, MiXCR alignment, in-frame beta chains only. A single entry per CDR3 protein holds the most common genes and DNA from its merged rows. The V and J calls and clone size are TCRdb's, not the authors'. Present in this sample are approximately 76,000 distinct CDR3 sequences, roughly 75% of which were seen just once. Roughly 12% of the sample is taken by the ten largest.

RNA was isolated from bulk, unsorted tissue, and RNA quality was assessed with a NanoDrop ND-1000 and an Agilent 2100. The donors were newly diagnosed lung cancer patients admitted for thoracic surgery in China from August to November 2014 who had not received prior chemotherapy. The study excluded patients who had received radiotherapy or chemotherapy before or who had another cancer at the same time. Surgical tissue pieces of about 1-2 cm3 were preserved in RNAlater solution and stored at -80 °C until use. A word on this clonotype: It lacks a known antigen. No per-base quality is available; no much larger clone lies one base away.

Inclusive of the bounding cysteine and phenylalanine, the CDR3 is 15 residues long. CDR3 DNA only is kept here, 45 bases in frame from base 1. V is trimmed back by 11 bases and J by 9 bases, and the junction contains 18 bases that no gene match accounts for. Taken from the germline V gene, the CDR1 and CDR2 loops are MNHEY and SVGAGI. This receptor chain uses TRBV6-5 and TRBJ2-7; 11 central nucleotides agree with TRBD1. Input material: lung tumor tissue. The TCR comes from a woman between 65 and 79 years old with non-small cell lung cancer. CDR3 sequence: CAGSYSGQGARVQYF. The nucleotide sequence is TGTGCCGGTAGTTACTCCGGACAGGGGGCGCGTGTGCAGTACTTC.